The T cell receptor beta chain described here comes from a study of cytomegalovirus exposure and HLA in healthy donors. Study-wide background: Out of approximately 170 million T cells, an earlier analysis found 117 million unique TCR beta sequences in total. Study-wide results and limits: Information on immune exposure was restricted to one variable (CMV serostatus).

This CDR3 spans 14 amino acids. Per the germline V gene, CDR1 is SGHRS and CDR2 is YFSETQ. V was cut by 5 bases and J by 5 bases, with 16 bases left in between. Points on this clone: The antigen remains unidentified.

60 Vbeta and 13 Jbeta primers were used in PCR. Profiled with immunoSEQ multiplex PCR; TCRdb holds only in-frame clones, not every one. The data contain 180,000 or so clones, 60% to 85% of them seen just once; the ten biggest clones take up roughly 3%. The origin of this receptor is a male donor in good health and CMV-seronegative. V usage is TRBV5-1 and J usage is TRBJ1-2; D unresolved. The specimen was PBMCs. The CDR3: CASSHEGGGYGYTF. The CDR3 DNA sequence: TGCGCCAGCAGTCACGAGGGTGGAGGTTATGGCTACACCTTC. The whole variable domain, filled in from reference TRBV5-1 and TRBJ1-2, reads KAGVTQTPRYLIKTRGQQVTLSCSPISGHRSVSWYQQTPGQGLQFLFEYFSETQRNKGNFPGRFSGRQFSNSRSEMNVSTLELGDSALYLCASSHEGGGYGYTFGSGTRLTVV.